What follows describes a single T cell receptor beta chain. This sample is drawn from a study of T cell responses to AZD1222 COVID-19 vaccine. The V gene lost 1 base and the J gene lost 7 bases, with 11 bases spanning the gap. Germline CDR1 MGHRA, CDR2 YSYEKL. This CDR3 region has 14 residues. The data were produced by immunoSEQ multiplex PCR, yet TCRdb's version contains in-frame clones alone and is incomplete. The data hold about 70,000 clones, with 88% observed a single time. The chain employs TRBV4-1 and TRBJ2-1; D is unresolved. The clonotype was recovered from an adult in good health. This specimen was peripheral blood, taken on day 0 of MenACWY control vaccination. CDR3 protein: CASSQATAANEQFF. The CDR3 region has the DNA TGCGCCAGCAGCCAAGCAACTGCGGCTAATGAGCAGTTCTTC.